These 14 T cell receptor beta chains came from one sample sequenced in a study of read filtering for tumor transcriptome and immune sequencing (dated by TCRdb to 2019 to 2021). Sequenced using an Illumina HiSeq 4000. TCR libraries were built from roughly 370 ng RNA with the Immunoverse kit, using molecular barcoded adaptors covering alpha/delta and beta/gamma chains. TCRdb reran the public reads through fastp at Q25 and MiXCR, keeping productive beta chains. For every CDR3 protein sequence, its rows merge into one entry that carries the most common genes and DNA. Counted in this sample were about 86,000 distinct CDR3 sequences; more than 9% of them appeared once. Jointly, the top ten make up about 16% of the sample. The sequencing sample was made of a population of CD138-negative cells sorted from bone marrow. The cell subset or site label, as the study defines it: bone marrow mononuclear cells depleted of CD138+ plasma/myeloma cells by negative magnetic selection. All receptors come from a donor aged 40 or older with multiple myeloma.

Comment on this clonotype: A far larger clone is only one base removed, so a read error is likely. V usage is TRBV7-8 and J usage is TRBJ2-1; D remains ambiguous. The V end lost 3 bases, the J end lost 0 bases, and 9 bases lay between the germline ends. Germline loops: CDR1 SGHVS, CDR2 FQNEAQ. The length of the CDR3 is 15 residues. The CDR3, as DNA: TGTGCCAGCAGCTTTGATGGATTCTCCTACAATGAGCAGTTCTTC. Translating it yields CASSFDGFSYNEQFF.

There are many counts of this clonotype. This chain joins TRBV5-1 and TRBJ2-1, with 10 bases that match TRBD2. Trimming took 4 bases from V and 9 from J; bases not matched to a gene: 7. There are 14 residues in the CDR3. Germline assignment: CDR1 SGHRS and CDR2 YFSETQ. In DNA form, the CDR3 reads TGCGCCAGCAGCATCCAGCGGGAGGGCGGTGAGCAGTTCTTC. Protein: CASSIQREGGEQFF.

This clonotype turned up a few times. One base away lies a much larger clone, so this may be a sequencing read error. This chain uses TRBV12-3 or TRBV12-4 with TRBJ1-1; 8 bases agree with TRBD1. The CDR3 spans 16 residues. CDR3 amino acids: CASSRGQGLGNTEASF. As DNA, the CDR3 is TGTGCCAGCAGCCGAGGACAGGGCCTGGGGAACACTGAAGCTTCCTTT.

At least ten counts were recorded for this clonotype. The gene calls are TRBV5-4 and TRBJ2-2; 7 bases are shared with TRBD1. Germline V lookup: CDR1 SGHNT, CDR2 YYREEE (reference sequence). V gave up 9 bases and J gave up 5 bases; unmatched junction bases: 10. The CDR3 is 14 residues long. CDR3 sequence: CATRLQGSTGELFF. The CDR3, as DNA: TGTGCCACCAGGCTACAGGGGAGTACCGGGGAGCTGTTTTTT.

The table lists this clonotype with many counts. The chain uses TRBV5-5 and TRBJ2-7, with 10 bases matching TRBD1. V gave up 4 bases and J gave up 3 bases; unmatched junction bases: 7. Germline lookup yields CDR1 SGHKS and CDR2 YYEKEE (reference sequence). The CDR3 totals 15 residues. The CDR3 DNA sequence: TGTGCCAGCAGCCCGGGGACAGGGGTTTACTACGAGCAGTACTTC. Translated, it gives CASSPGTGVYYEQYF.

This clonotype was seen many times. The rearrangement joins TRBV5-1 to TRBJ2-3; 7 nucleotides align to TRBD2. Germline V gives CDR1 SGHRS, CDR2 YFSETQ. The trim removed 0 bases at V and 4 bases at J, leaving 5 bases unmatched. The CDR3 contains 15 residues. The CDR3 reads CASSLAAGVADTQYF. The CDR3 nucleotides are TGCGCCAGCAGCTTGGCCGCGGGAGTTGCAGATACGCAGTATTTT.

This clonotype appeared many times. The rearrangement uses TRBV24-1 and TRBJ1-1; D unresolved. V lost 4 bases and J 8 bases, leaving 10 bases between the germline ends. Germline assignment: CDR1 KGHDR and CDR2 SFDVKD. The CDR3 extends over 12 amino acids. In DNA form, the CDR3 reads TGTGCCACCAGTGACCCCGGGAAAGAAGCTTTCTTT. Protein product: CATSDPGKEAFF.

A word on this clonotype: A much larger clonotype is one base distant, so this may be a read error. V usage is TRBV6-1 and J usage is TRBJ1-1, with 9 nucleotides matching TRBD1. V trimming: 5 bases; J trimming: 10 bases; junction bases outside the gene matches: 17. The CDR3 totals 16 residues. Germline-derived CDR1 and CDR2 are MNHNS and SASEGT. The CDR3 here is CASSYQGTGTGFGAFF. The DNA of the CDR3 is TGTGCCAGCAGTTACCAAGGTACTGGGACAGGGTTCGGAGCTTTCTTT.

This clonotype was counted many times. The chain is built from TRBV20-1 and TRBJ2-3; D remains ambiguous. V lost 6 bases, J lost 11 bases, and 18 bases lay in between. Germline V gene data show CDR1 as DFQATT and CDR2 as SNEGSKA (reference sequence). This CDR3 is 12 amino acids long. This CDR3 is CSAATGSDVQYF. DNA for the CDR3: TGCAGTGCCGCCACCGGGTCTGACGTGCAGTATTTT.

Ten or more counts support this clonotype. This chain joins TRBV5-1 and TRBJ2-1; 11 bases line up with TRBD1. Germline assignment: CDR1 SGHRS and CDR2 YFSETQ. This CDR3 is 16 amino acids long. The ends lost 4 bases at V and 5 bases at J; junction bases unmatched: 8. The CDR3: CASSMIGQGADNEQFF. The CDR3 coding sequence is TGCGCCAGCAGCATGATAGGACAGGGGGCTGACAATGAGCAGTTCTTC.

This clonotype was found many times. The chain uses TRBV6-1 and TRBJ1-1, with D possibly TRBD1 on 6 matching bases. V was clipped by 2 bases and J by 0 bases, with 7 bases between them. The germline CDR1 and CDR2 sequences are MNHNS and SASEGT. The CDR3 consists of 14 residues. As DNA, the CDR3 is TGTGCCAGCAGTGAACAGGGGATGAACACTGAAGCTTTCTTT. Its translation is CASSEQGMNTEAFF.

Many counts were recorded for this clonotype. The V and J genes are TRBV6-1 and TRBJ2-1, with D uncertain. Deletions cut 6 bases from V and 0 bases from J, with 9 bases between. The CDR3 contains 14 residues. The V gene's germline CDR1 is MNHNS and CDR2 SASEGT. This chain's CDR3 is CASRVQSSYNEQFF. Here the CDR3 DNA reads TGTGCCAGCAGGGTACAAAGCTCCTACAATGAGCAGTTCTTC.

This clonotype was counted at least ten times. The chain is built from TRBV7-6 and TRBJ2-7; D gene uncertain. Germline V gene data show CDR1 as SGHVS and CDR2 as FNYEAQ. V gave up 4 bases and J gave up 2 bases, with 6 bases separating them. The CDR3 length is 12 residues. The CDR3, as DNA: TGTGCCAGCAGCTCCGACACCTACGAGCAGTACTTC. This encodes CASSSDTYEQYF. Looking up the rest from reference TRBV7-6 and TRBJ2-7 gives the full variable domain: GAGVSQSPRYKVTKRGQDVALRCDPISGHVSLYWYRQALGQGPEFLTYFNYEAQQDKSGLPNDRFSAERPEGSISTLTIQRTEQRDSAMYRCASSSDTYEQYFGPGTRLTVT.

This clonotype was counted only a few times. The gene calls are TRBV20-1 and TRBJ1-1, with D perhaps matching TRBD1 (5 bases). The V end lost 6 bases, the J end lost 4 bases, and 12 bases lay between the germline ends. The CDR3 has 12 amino acids. Per the germline V gene, CDR1 is DFQATT and CDR2 is SNEGSKA (reference sequence). Written as DNA, the CDR3 is TGCAGTGCACCGGGGGGGTCCACTGAAGCTTTCTTT. Residues: CSAPGGSTEAFF.